Below, one T cell receptor beta chain is given with its context. As yet, its antigen is unknown. The donors, nominally healthy at sampling, likely had unrecorded immune exposures. Unmatched junction bases numbered 8, after V lost 4 bases and J lost 6 bases. The V gene's germline CDR1 is SQVTM and CDR2 ANQGSEA. CDR3 length equals 14 residues. Use of 60 Vbeta and 13 Jbeta primers characterized the PCR. The assay was immunoSEQ multiplex PCR, and TCRdb's table has in-frame clones only and misses some. The data contain some 190,000 clones, 78% of them singletons. The sample comes from a study of cytomegalovirus exposure and HLA in healthy donors. General study findings and limits: About 87% or about 30% of the time was how often most TCR beta V segments were productive, according to an earlier analysis.

This receptor was obtained from a woman in her 30s in good health and CMV-seropositive. The specimen was PBMCs. The chain employs TRBV29-1 and TRBJ2-3; 9 nucleotides line up with TRBD2. The CDR3 DNA follows: TGCAGCGTTGGGGCGGGGGGGCATTCCGATACGCAGTATTTT. This encodes CSVGAGGHSDTQYF.